These 25 T cell receptor beta chains were sequenced from one sample in a study of blood T cell repertoires in COVID-19. Only in-frame clones appear in the TCRdb table, and some are missing; sequencing was by immunoSEQ multiplex PCR. The sample yields hundreds of thousands of clones, approximately 84% seen once. The sample taken for sequencing was peripheral blood. These receptors came from a woman of 80 years or more with acute or convalescent COVID-19.

The chain couples TRBV9 to TRBJ1-1, with D maybe TRBD1 (6 bases). The CDR3 is made up of 15 amino acids. The germline gives CDR1 SGDLS, CDR2 YYNGEE. Trimming took off 4 bases at V and 0 bases at J, with 13 bases between the two ends. The CDR3 is CASSPGQGMNTEAFF. As DNA, the CDR3 is TGTGCCAGCAGCCCAGGTCAGGGGATGAACACTGAAGCTTTCTTT.

The chain employs TRBV7-3 and TRBJ1-2, with D possibly TRBD1 on 5 matching bases. The CDR3 runs 13 residues. V lost 4 bases, J lost 9 bases, and 15 bases lay in between. Germline V gene lookup returns CDR1 SGHTA and CDR2 FQGTGA. The CDR3 bases are TGTGCCAGCAGCTCCCAGGGTTCTATGAGCTACACCTTC. Translation gives CASSSQGSMSYTF.

The chain combines TRBV5-4 with TRBJ1-4; unclear D gene. In germline, CDR1 is SGHNT, CDR2 YYREEE (reference sequence). Trimming took off 4 bases at V and 0 bases at J, with 10 bases between the two ends. The CDR3 spans 15 residues. The CDR3 coding sequence is TGTGCCAGCAGCGTGACGGGAGCAACTAATGAAAAACTGTTTTTT. Residues: CASSVTGATNEKLFF.

The genes are TRBV9 and TRBJ1-1; no reliable D call. Germline V CDR1 and CDR2: SGDLS, YYNGEE. The CDR3 length is 14 residues. V was pared by 0 bases and J by 0 bases, with 6 bases between. The CDR3: CASSVGVMNTEAFF. The CDR3, as DNA: TGTGCCAGCAGCGTAGGCGTGATGAACACTGAAGCTTTCTTT.

V gene TRBV10-1 combines with J gene TRBJ2-1; 11 bases are a match to TRBD2. The CDR3 is made up of 19 amino acids. Germline V gene sequence: CDR1 WNHNN, CDR2 SYGVQD (reference sequence). Losses at the gene ends were 0 bases for V and 0 bases for J; bases not matched to a gene: 7. For the CDR3, the DNA is TGCGCCAGCAGTGAGTCTGATAGCGGGAGGGAAAGCTCCTACAATGAGCAGTTCTTC. Its protein product is CASSESDSGRESSYNEQFF.

Many counts were recorded for this clone. This chain joins TRBV27 and TRBJ1-4; TRBD1 is a possible D gene (5 bases). Trimming stripped 0 bases from V and 6 bases from J, with 8 bases between. This CDR3 has 14 residues. Germline V gives CDR1 MNHEY, CDR2 SMNVEV (reference sequence). In DNA, the CDR3 is TGTGCCAGCAGTTTATCGGCAGGGCATGAAAAACTGTTTTTT. This sequence encodes CASSLSAGHEKLFF.

This clone was observed a single time. This chain connects TRBV7-9 to TRBJ2-3; no definite D call. The germline CDR1 and CDR2 sequences are SEHNR and FQNEAQ (reference sequence). CDR3 length: 13 amino acids. The V end lost 1 base, the J end lost 4 bases, and 6 bases lay between the germline ends. The CDR3 nucleotides are TGTGCCAGCAGCTTAGTGGGCCCAGATACGCAGTATTTT. Translating it yields CASSLVGPDTQYF. The entire variable domain, with the rest obtained from reference TRBV7-9 and TRBJ2-3, is as follows: DTGVSQNPRHKITKRGQNVTFRCDPISEHNRLYWYRQTLGQGPEFLTYFQNEAQLEKSRLLSDRFSAERPKGSFSTLEIQRTEQGDSAMYLCASSLVGPDTQYFGPGTRLTVL.

This chain links TRBV19 with TRBJ2-1; TRBD2 matches 13 bases. Germline V gene data show CDR1 as LNHDA and CDR2 as SQIVND (reference sequence). This CDR3 is 15 amino acids long. V shed 2 bases and J 10 bases; nucleotides not matched to a gene: 5. In nucleotides, the CDR3 is TGTGCCAGTAGTATAACCGTGACTAGCGGGAGGGAGCAGTTCTTC. As protein: CASSITVTSGREQFF.

This chain joins TRBV3-1 (or the pseudogene TRBV3-2) and TRBJ2-7; 8 positions agree with TRBD2. The CDR3 extends over 13 amino acids. The germline V gene encodes CDR1 LGHDT and CDR2 YNNKEL (reference sequence). V was clipped by 8 bases and J by 2 bases; unmatched bases: 5. CDR3 coding DNA: TGTGCCAGCGTAACTAGCGGAACCTACGAGCAGTACTTC. Amino acids: CASVTSGTYEQYF.

The rearrangement uses TRBV18 and TRBJ2-2, with TRBD1 identical over 8 bases. Losses at the gene ends were 5 bases for V and 6 bases for J; bases not matched to a gene: 8. CDR1 is KGHSH and CDR2 is LQKENI in the germline V gene. The CDR3 is 15 amino acids. The CDR3 DNA follows: TGTGCCAGCTCATCCGACAGGGGAGGCGCCGGGGAGCTGTTTTTT. It codes for CASSSDRGGAGELFF.

The chain employs TRBV7-6 and TRBJ1-1, with TRBD1 matching 9 bases. This CDR3 comprises 19 residues. Germline V lookup: CDR1 SGHVS, CDR2 FNYEAQ. V was clipped by 2 bases and J by 1 base; unmatched bases: 14. The chain's CDR3 is CASSLFPLGQGRTNTEAFF. The DNA for the CDR3 is TGTGCCAGCAGCTTATTTCCCCTTGGACAGGGGAGGACGAACACTGAAGCTTTCTTT.

V and J are TRBV15 and TRBJ2-7; tentative D call: TRBD2 (6 bases). Germline values: CDR1 LNHNV, CDR2 YYDKDF (reference sequence). The CDR3 has 15 residues. V was shortened by 3 bases and J by 6 bases, with 18 bases between the two germline ends. The CDR3 DNA follows: TGTGCCACCAGCAGTACCGGGACTTTCACTGGCGAGCAGTACTTC. Protein sequence: CATSSTGTFTGEQYF.

The chain recombines TRBV9 with TRBJ2-5; the match to TRBD2 covers 14 bases. This CDR3 is 16 amino acids long. With 2 bases clipped from V and 5 bases from J, the junction kept 5 bases outside the gene matches. Germline CDR1 reads SGDLS; CDR2 reads YYNGEE. In DNA form, the CDR3 reads TGTGCCAGCAGCGTGACTAGCGGGGGGGCCGGGGAGACCCAGTACTTC. Translating gives CASSVTSGGAGETQYF. The whole variable domain, filled in from reference TRBV9 and TRBJ2-5, reads DSGVTQTPKHLITATGQRVTLRCSPRSGDLSVYWYQQSLDQGLQFLIQYYNGEERAKGNILERFSAQQFPDLHSELNLSSLELGDSALYFCASSVTSGGAGETQYFGPGTRLLVL.

This chain connects TRBV19 to TRBJ2-1; possible D gene TRBD1, 5 bases. CDR3 length: 14 amino acids. Trimming pared 5 bases from V and 0 bases from J, leaving 8 bases between. The germline V gene has CDR1 LNHDA and CDR2 SQIVND (reference sequence). CDR3 sequence reads: CASSFDSSYNEQFF. CDR3 DNA: TGTGCCAGTAGTTTTGACAGCTCCTACAATGAGCAGTTCTTC.

This clone came up once. The chain carries TRBV6-1 and TRBJ2-7; D gene unclear. The CDR3 runs 13 residues. CDR1 is MNHNS, CDR2 SASEGT, per germline. V was clipped by 1 base and J by 6 bases, with 10 bases between them. In nucleotides, the CDR3 is TGTGCCAGCAGTGAAGTCTACCTTATCGAGCAGTACTTC. It specifies CASSEVYLIEQYF.

The chain carries TRBV27 and TRBJ2-5; 7 bases are a match to TRBD2. The CDR3 totals 18 residues. CDR1 is MNHEY, CDR2 SMNVEV, per germline (reference sequence). J gave up 4 bases and V 4 bases, and 18 bases lay outside the gene matches. The DNA for the CDR3 is TGTGCCAGCAGTTCATTCTGGACCCGGACTAGTTCGTTAGAGACCCAGTACTTC. It encodes CASSSFWTRTSSLETQYF.

The genes are TRBV6-5 and TRBJ1-6; D unclear. V lost 5 bases, J lost 7 bases, and 9 bases lay in between. Germline V gene sequence: CDR1 MNHEY, CDR2 SVGAGI. The CDR3 has 13 residues. The CDR3 DNA sequence: TGTGCCAGCAGTCAACGGTACAATTCACCCCTCCACTTT. Its translation: CASSQRYNSPLHF.

The chain has TRBV6-2 or TRBV6-3 and TRBJ1-5; D is ambiguous. There are 15 residues in the CDR3. The germline V gene encodes CDR1 MNHEY and CDR2 SVGEGT. V was trimmed by 0 bases and J by 3 bases, leaving 9 bases between them. CDR3 nucleotides: TGTGCCAGCAGTTACTCGAGCGGACTCAATCAGCCCCAGCATTTT. Its protein is CASSYSSGLNQPQHF.

The chain recombines TRBV18 with TRBJ2-7, with 10 bases identical to TRBD1. With V trimmed by 3 bases and J by 2 bases, 7 bases remained unmatched. Germline CDR1 reads KGHSH; CDR2 reads LQKENI. The CDR3 spans 16 residues. This chain's CDR3 is CASSPGLGQGAYEQYF. Written as DNA, the CDR3 is TGTGCCAGCTCACCGGGATTAGGACAGGGGGCCTACGAGCAGTACTTC.

The genes are TRBV5-4 and TRBJ1-1; D unresolved. Deletions cut 0 bases from V and 1 base from J, with 10 bases between. In germline, CDR1 is SGHNT, CDR2 YYREEE (reference sequence). This CDR3 region has 15 residues. The chain's CDR3 is CASSLVPLGNTEAFF. The CDR3 DNA follows: TGTGCCAGCAGCTTGGTTCCCCTCGGGAACACTGAAGCTTTCTTT.

This chain connects TRBV6-1 to TRBJ2-4; TRBD1 aligns across 7 bases. The V and J ends lost 2 bases and 1 base, in that order; junction bases with no gene match: 14. This CDR3 has 19 amino acids. Germline assignment: CDR1 MNHNS and CDR2 SASEGT. The CDR3 spells CASSESKKPGTVAKNIQYF. The CDR3 region has the DNA TGTGCCAGCAGTGAATCAAAAAAACCCGGGACAGTGGCCAAAAACATTCAGTACTTC.

V is TRBV3-1 (or the pseudogene TRBV3-2) and J is TRBJ1-2, with 7 bases aligning to TRBD1. The V and J ends lost 3 bases and 1 base, in that order; junction bases with no gene match: 11. The CDR3 has 17 residues. Per the germline V gene, CDR1 is LGHDT and CDR2 is YNNKEL (reference sequence). The CDR3 sequence is CASSHLLGTAINYGYTF. The DNA of the CDR3 is TGTGCCAGCAGCCACCTTTTGGGGACAGCGATTAACTATGGCTACACCTTC.

The rearrangement uses TRBV6-2 or TRBV6-3 and TRBJ2-1; 8 bases line up with TRBD2. V lost 2 bases and J lost 6; bases outside the gene matches: 6. Looked up from germline, CDR1 is MNHEY and CDR2 is SVGEGT. The CDR3 spans 15 residues. In DNA form, the CDR3 reads TGTGCCAGCAGTTACGGGACTAGTCTAATCAATGAGCAGTTCTTC. It specifies CASSYGTSLINEQFF.

Only a few counts were recorded for this clone. The rearrangement links TRBV7-2 to TRBJ2-3; 8 bases map to TRBD2. The CDR3 length is 15 residues. Germline V gene data show CDR1 as SGHTA and CDR2 as FQGNSA. V shed 2 bases and J 5 bases; nucleotides not matched to a gene: 6. The chain's CDR3 is CASSLFSGAGDTQYF. Written as DNA, the CDR3 is TGTGCCAGCAGCTTATTTAGCGGGGCGGGAGATACGCAGTATTTT.

The chain recombines TRBV10-3 with TRBJ2-1, with 7 bases fitting TRBD1. From germline, CDR1 is ENHRY and CDR2 SYGVKD. V shed 4 bases, J shed 2 bases, and the junction held 2 bases outside the gene matches. The CDR3 is 14 amino acids. This CDR3 is CAISGTGAYNEQFF. The CDR3 DNA is TGTGCCATCAGTGGCACAGGGGCCTACAATGAGCAGTTCTTC.